This TCR beta chain was profiled in a study of blood T cell repertoires in COVID-19. Methods used by the authors: Reference gene primer amplification gave estimated nucleated cell counts. The repertoire was sequenced with immunoSEQ multiplex PCR; TCRdb's copy has only in-frame clones and lacks some. Clone size and the V and J calls come from that table; the DNA yielded D and trimming. Altogether 90,000 to 120,000 clones are present, about nine tenths being singletons, with the ten largest covering under 1.5%. This CDR3 is 15 amino acids long. Germline-derived CDR1 and CDR2 are MDHEN and SYDVKM. V gave up 2 bases and J gave up 0 bases, with 10 bases separating them.

This sequence joins TRBV28 and TRBJ1-2, with TRBD1 as a possible D gene (5 bases). Sequenced input: peripheral blood. The receptor's source is a woman younger than 45 with acute or convalescent COVID-19. CDR3 region: CASSLPGSANYGYTF. The CDR3 DNA sequence: TGTGCCAGCAGTTTACCAGGGTCAGCTAACTATGGCTACACCTTC.